This T cell receptor (beta chain) was obtained from a study of blood T cell repertoires in COVID-19. Overall study: Acute and convalescent COVID-19 samples came from the United States, Italy and Spain. In each case, the material was cDNA or gDNA derived from T cells, B-cell-depleted T cells, or PBMCs.

Under the authors' procedure: Using reference gene primer amplification, nucleated cell counts were estimated. TCRdb keeps only in-frame clones here, not all; method: immunoSEQ multiplex PCR. The V and J calls and the clone size are those of that table, but D and trimming were determined from the DNA. The repertoire holds over 100,000 clones, with 86% as singletons. Germline CDR1 LGHNA, CDR2 YSLEER. Trimming removed 1 base at V and 3 bases at J, with 9 bases between. The CDR3 length is 14 residues. The chain recombines TRBV4-3 with TRBJ1-1; D is undetermined. This sequence was found in a man aged 35-49 years with acute or convalescent COVID-19. Input material: peripheral blood. CDR3 in amino acids: CASSQGKADTEAFF. In DNA form, the CDR3 reads TGCGCCAGCAGCCAAGGGAAAGCGGACACTGAAGCTTTCTTT.